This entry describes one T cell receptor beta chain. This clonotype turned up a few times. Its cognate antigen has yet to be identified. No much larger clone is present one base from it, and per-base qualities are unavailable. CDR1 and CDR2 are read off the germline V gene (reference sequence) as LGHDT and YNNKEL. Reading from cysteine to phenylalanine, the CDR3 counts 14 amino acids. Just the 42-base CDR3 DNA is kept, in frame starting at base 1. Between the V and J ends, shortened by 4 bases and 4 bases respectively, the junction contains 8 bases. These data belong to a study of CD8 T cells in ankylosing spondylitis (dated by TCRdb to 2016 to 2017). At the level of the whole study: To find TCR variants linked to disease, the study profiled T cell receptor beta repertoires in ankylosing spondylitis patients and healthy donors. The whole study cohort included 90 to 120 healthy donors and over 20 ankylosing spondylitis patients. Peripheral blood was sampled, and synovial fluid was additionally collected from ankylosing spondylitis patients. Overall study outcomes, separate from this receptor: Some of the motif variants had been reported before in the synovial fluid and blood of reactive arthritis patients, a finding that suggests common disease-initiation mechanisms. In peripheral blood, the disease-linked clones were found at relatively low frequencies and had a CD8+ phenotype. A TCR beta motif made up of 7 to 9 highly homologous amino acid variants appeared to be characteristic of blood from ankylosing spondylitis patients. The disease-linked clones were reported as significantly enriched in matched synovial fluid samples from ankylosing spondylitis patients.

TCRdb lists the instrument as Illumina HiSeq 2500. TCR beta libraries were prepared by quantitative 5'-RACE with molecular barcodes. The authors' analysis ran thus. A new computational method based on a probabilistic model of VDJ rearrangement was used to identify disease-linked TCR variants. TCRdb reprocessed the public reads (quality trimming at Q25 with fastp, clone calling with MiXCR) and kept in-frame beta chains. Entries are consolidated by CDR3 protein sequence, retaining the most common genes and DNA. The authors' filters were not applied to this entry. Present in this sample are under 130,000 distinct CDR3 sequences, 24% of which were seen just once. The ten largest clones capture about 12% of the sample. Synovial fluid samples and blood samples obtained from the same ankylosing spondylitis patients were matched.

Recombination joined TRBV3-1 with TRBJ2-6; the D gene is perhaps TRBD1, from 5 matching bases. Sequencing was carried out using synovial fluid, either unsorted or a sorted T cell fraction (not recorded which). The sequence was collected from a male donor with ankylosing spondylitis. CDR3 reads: CASSRQYGANVLTF. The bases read TGTGCCAGCAGCCGACAGTACGGGGCCAACGTCCTGACTTTC.